The sequence of this T cell receptor (beta chain) was determined in a study of technical replicates of blood from four donors. Trimming cost V 5 bases and J 2 bases, with 7 bases left between them. This CDR3 contains 12 residues. Germline CDR1 and CDR2: SGDLS and YYNGEE. This clone was observed once. TCRdb keeps only in-frame clones here, not all; method: immunoSEQ multiplex PCR. The sample carries under 100,000 clones, around 95% recorded once. The TCR comes from a human donor in good health. The chain uses TRBV9 and TRBJ1-1; D is unclear. The sequenced material came from T cells isolated from PBMCs. CDR3 bases: TGTGCCAGCAGTATAGATAACACTGAAGCTTTCTTT. Translating gives CASSIDNTEAFF.